The rows below give T cell receptor beta chains drawn from one sample of a study of radiotherapy plus CTLA-4 blockade in lung cancer. The method was immunoSEQ multiplex PCR; TCRdb's version includes in-frame clones alone and lacks a portion of them. Altogether 80,000 to 100,000 clones are present, about four fifths being singletons, with the ten largest covering around 2.7%. The specimen comprised peripheral blood, sampled from a patient treated with radiotherapy plus ipilimumab. These receptors all stem from a human donor with non-small cell lung cancer who had a partial response to radiotherapy plus ipilimumab. Some clones in this sample may be carry-over from other donors' samples. Both conserved end residues are part of each CDR3. D genes are given only for firm matches. For some rows the clone size is stated as once, few or many, or as a class when expanded; others skip it.

D: .; J: TRBJ1-2; size: .; V: TRBV7-2; DNA: TGTGCCAGCAGCTTAGGGCAGGGGATTGGTGGCTACACCTTC; CDR3: CASSLGQGIGGYTF
D: .; J: TRBJ1-3; size: .; V: TRBV11-1; DNA: TGTGCCAGCAGCTTGAGCGGGATCGGAAACACCATATATTTT; CDR3: CASSLSGIGNTIYF
D: TRBD1; J: TRBJ1-1; size: .; V: TRBV5-6; DNA: TGTGCCAGCAGCTTGGCCTTCAGGGGGCTGGAAGCTTTCTTT; CDR3: CASSLAFRGLEAFF
D: TRBD1; J: TRBJ2-1; size: once; V: TRBV18; DNA: TGTGCCAGCTCACCAGACAGGGGGCCGGGTGAGCAGTTCTTC; CDR3: CASSPDRGPGEQFF
D: .; J: TRBJ1-5; size: .; V: TRBV28; DNA: TGTGCCAGCAGTTTCTGGGCTAGCAATCAGCCCCAGCATTTT; CDR3: CASSFWASNQPQHF
D: TRBD2; J: TRBJ2-5; size: .; V: TRBV7-3; DNA: TGTGCCAGCAGCTTAAGACTAGCGGGGCAAGAGACCCAGTACTTC; CDR3: CASSLRLAGQETQYF
D: .; J: TRBJ2-1; size: .; V: TRBV10-1; DNA: TGCGCCAGCAGTTATAGCGCTGTCGGGGTCAATGAGCAGTTCTTC; CDR3: CASSYSAVGVNEQFF
D: .; J: TRBJ1-4; size: .; V: TRBV4-3; DNA: TGCGCCAGCAGCCAATTCACCCCGGCGCGGGGGGGTGAAAAACTGTTTTTT; CDR3: CASSQFTPARGGEKLFF
D: .; J: TRBJ2-5; size: few; V: TRBV27; DNA: TGTGCCAGCAGTTCAGGTTTTGGGAAACTAGAACAAGAGACCCAGTACTTC; CDR3: CASSSGFGKLEQETQYF
D: .; J: TRBJ2-2; size: .; V: TRBV7-2; DNA: TGTGCCAGCAGCCGCCCCGGAGGCGGGGAGCTGTTTTTT; CDR3: CASSRPGGGELFF
D: TRBD2; J: TRBJ2-7; size: .; V: TRBV5-1; DNA: TGCGCCAGCAGCACCTCTAGCGGGAGGAACATCCACGAGCAGTACTTC; CDR3: CASSTSSGRNIHEQYF
D: .; J: TRBJ2-1; size: .; V: TRBV5-4; DNA: TGTGCCAGCAGCCGACCGGGGAATGAGCAGTTCTTC; CDR3: CASSRPGNEQFF
D: .; J: TRBJ2-1; size: .; V: TRBV5-4; DNA: TGTGCCAGCAGGGTCGACAGTTACAATGAGCAGTTCTTC; CDR3: CASRVDSYNEQFF
D: TRBD1; J: TRBJ2-5; size: .; V: TRBV7-2; DNA: TGTGCCAGCAGGCAAGGGACAGGCCAAGAGACCCAGTACTTC; CDR3: CASRQGTGQETQYF